Following are 5 T cell receptor beta chains from one sample sequenced in a study of blood T cells in healthy people across ages. Primed by a sample-barcoded 5' primer and a J-beta primer mix, a second PCR proceeded for about 6 to 12 cycles. One entry per CDR3 protein, called by TCRdb with MiXCR from the 5' RACE reads. The data hold roughly 680,000 distinct CDR3 sequences, with 49% observed a single time. The sample taken for sequencing was blood. Source of these receptors: an older woman in good health.

This clonotype was detected only a few times. The gene calls are TRBV12-3 or TRBV12-4 and TRBJ2-1; 13 bases fit TRBD2. The CDR3 runs 15 residues. The V segment lost 7 bases and the J segment 5 bases; nucleotides outside the gene matches: 5. CDR3 in DNA: TGTGCCAGCAATACAGGACTAGCGGGAGACAATGAGCAGTTCTTC. Its protein is CASNTGLAGDNEQFF.

This rearrangement joins TRBV2 to TRBJ2-7; TRBD2 might be the D (6 bases). The V and J ends lost 4 bases and 7 bases respectively, with 17 bases between them. The CDR3 has 14 amino acids. The germline V gene has CDR1 SNHLY and CDR2 FYNNEI. The CDR3 DNA is TGTGCCAGCAGTGCGGACGGGGGACGGGGGGAGCAGTACTTC. Its translation: CASSADGGRGEQYF.

The table lists this clonotype with many counts. The V and J genes are TRBV3-1 and TRBJ2-1, with TRBD2 matching 9 bases. V was pared by 2 bases and J by 12 bases, with 8 bases of the junction left unmatched. Germline CDR1 is LGHDT and CDR2 is YNNKEL (reference sequence). The CDR3 has 14 residues. The CDR3 reads CASSQLIAGVRQFF. Written as DNA, the CDR3 is TGTGCCAGCAGCCAACTCATAGCGGGAGTGAGGCAGTTCTTC.

This chain joins TRBV7-9 and TRBJ1-2; 8 bases match TRBD1. The CDR3 has 16 residues. Germline-derived CDR1 and CDR2 are SEHNR and FQNEAQ (reference sequence). Trimming took 5 bases from V and 0 from J; bases not matched to a gene: 8. CDR3 coding DNA: TGTGCCAGCAGCCAACCGGGACAGGCATCTAACTATGGCTACACCTTC. This encodes CASSQPGQASNYGYTF.

This clonotype was found a few times. The CDR3: CASSLSPNNNEQYF. The CDR3 nucleotides are TGTGCCAGCAGCTTAAGCCCCAATAACAATGAGCAGTACTTC. The chain recombines TRBV7-3 with TRBJ2-7; D ambiguous. Trimming removed 1 base at V and 7 bases at J, with 14 bases between. The CDR3 totals 14 residues. Per the germline V gene, CDR1 is SGHTA and CDR2 is FQGTGA.